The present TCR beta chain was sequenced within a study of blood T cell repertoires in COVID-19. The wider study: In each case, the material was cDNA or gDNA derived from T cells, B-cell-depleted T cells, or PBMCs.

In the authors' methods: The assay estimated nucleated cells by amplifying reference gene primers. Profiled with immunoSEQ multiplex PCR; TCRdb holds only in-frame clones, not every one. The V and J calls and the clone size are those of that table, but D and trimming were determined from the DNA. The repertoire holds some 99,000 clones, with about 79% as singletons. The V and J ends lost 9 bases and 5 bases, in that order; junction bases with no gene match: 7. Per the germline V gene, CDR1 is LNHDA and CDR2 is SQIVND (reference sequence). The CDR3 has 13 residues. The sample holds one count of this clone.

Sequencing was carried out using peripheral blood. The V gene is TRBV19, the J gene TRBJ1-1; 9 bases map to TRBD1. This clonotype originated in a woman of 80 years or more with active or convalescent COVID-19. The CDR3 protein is CASLRGTGTEAFF. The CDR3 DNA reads TGTGCCAGCCTGAGGGGGACAGGGACTGAAGCTTTCTTT.